This T cell receptor beta chain was retrieved from a study of OX40 agonist ivuxolimab in advanced cancers. Study-wide context: Ivuxolimab, an antibody that agonizes OX40 (CD134), was administered to the patients. Every 2 weeks, patients received ivuxolimab intravenously, dosed at 0.01 to 10 mg/kg.

Measured with immunoSEQ multiplex PCR; TCRdb has only the in-frame clones, and not every one. Of 50,000 or so clones listed, around 88% are singletons. V was trimmed by 0 bases and J by 7 bases, leaving 15 bases between them. The CDR3 consists of 15 residues. From germline, CDR1 is LGHNA and CDR2 YSLEER. The source material was CD4+ or CD8+ T cells sorted from blood, sampled in a trial of the OX40 agonist ivuxolimab. V gene TRBV4-3 combines with J gene TRBJ1-2, with D possibly being TRBD1 (6 bases). The receptor was derived from an adult with an advanced solid tumor such as melanoma, head and neck, liver or kidney cancer. CDR3 residues: CASSQDMGGASGYTF. DNA of the CDR3: TGCGCCAGCAGCCAAGATATGGGGGGCGCATCTGGCTACACCTTC.